The source of this T cell receptor beta chain is a study of blood T cell repertoires in COVID-19. Trimming took off 5 bases at V and 2 bases at J, with 19 bases between the two ends. Per germline, CDR1 MDHEN and CDR2 SYDVKM. The CDR3 runs 17 residues. Here immunoSEQ multiplex PCR was the method, and the copy in TCRdb shows in-frame clones only, minus some. The data hold roughly 330,000 clones, with around 87% observed a single time. The J gene is TRBJ1-5, the V gene TRBV28; TRBD1 might be the D (5 bases). What was sequenced was PBMCs or T cells enriched from blood (not recorded which). The clonotype comes from a woman aged 25 to 45 who had recovered from COVID-19. The CDR3 spells CASSPVRGGGGNQPQHF. CDR3 sequence (DNA): TGTGCCAGCAGTCCCGTGCGGGGGGGAGGCGGCAATCAGCCCCAGCATTTT.